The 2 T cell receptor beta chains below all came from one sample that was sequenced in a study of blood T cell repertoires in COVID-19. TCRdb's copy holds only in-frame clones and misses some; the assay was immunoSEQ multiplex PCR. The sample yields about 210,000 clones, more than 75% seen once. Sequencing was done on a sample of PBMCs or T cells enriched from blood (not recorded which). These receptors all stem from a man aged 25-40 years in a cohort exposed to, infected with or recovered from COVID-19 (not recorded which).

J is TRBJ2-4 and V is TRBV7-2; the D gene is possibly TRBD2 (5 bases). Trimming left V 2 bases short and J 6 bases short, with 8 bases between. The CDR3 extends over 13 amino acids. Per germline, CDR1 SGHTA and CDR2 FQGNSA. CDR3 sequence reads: CASSLQDLNIQYF. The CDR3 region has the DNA TGTGCCAGCAGCTTACAGGACTTAAACATTCAGTACTTC.

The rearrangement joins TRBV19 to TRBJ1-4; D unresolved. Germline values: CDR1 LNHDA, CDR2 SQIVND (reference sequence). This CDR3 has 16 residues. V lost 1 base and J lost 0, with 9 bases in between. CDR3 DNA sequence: TGTGCCAGTAGTATAGGTTCCCGTGCAACTAATGAAAAACTGTTTTTT. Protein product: CASSIGSRATNEKLFF.